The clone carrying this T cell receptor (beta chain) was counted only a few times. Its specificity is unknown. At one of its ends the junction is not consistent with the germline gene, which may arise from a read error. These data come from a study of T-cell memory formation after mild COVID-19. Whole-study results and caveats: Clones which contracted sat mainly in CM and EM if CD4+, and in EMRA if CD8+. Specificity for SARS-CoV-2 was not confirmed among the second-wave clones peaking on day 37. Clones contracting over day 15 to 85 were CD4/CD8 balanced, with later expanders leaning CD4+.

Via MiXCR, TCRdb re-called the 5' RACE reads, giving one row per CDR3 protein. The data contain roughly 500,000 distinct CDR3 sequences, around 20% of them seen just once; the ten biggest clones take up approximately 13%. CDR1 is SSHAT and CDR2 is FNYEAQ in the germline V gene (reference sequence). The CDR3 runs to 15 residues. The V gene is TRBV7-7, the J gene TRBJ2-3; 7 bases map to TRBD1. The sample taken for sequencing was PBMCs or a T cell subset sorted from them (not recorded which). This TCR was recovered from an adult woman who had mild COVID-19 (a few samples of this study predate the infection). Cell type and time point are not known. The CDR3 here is CASSPARGQGDTQYF. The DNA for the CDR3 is TGTGCTAGCAGCCCCGCGAGGGGGCAGGGAGATACGCAGTATTTT.